The sample holds one count of the clone carrying this T cell receptor (beta chain). Method: immunoSEQ multiplex PCR; TCRdb's copy keeps in-frame clones and lacks some. The sample carries about 46,000 clones, about nine tenths recorded once. The sample originates from a study of T cell changes during pregnancy in multiple sclerosis. This receptor was taken from a female donor with multiple sclerosis, enrolled in a pregnancy study. Sample: CD8+ T cells from peripheral blood mononuclear cells, taken after pregnancy.

The CDR3 nucleotides read TGTGCCAGCAGCTCCTCTTACAGGGAGGGCTTAGCTTTCTTT. Translation gives CASSSSYREGLAFF. The chain couples TRBV7-9 to TRBJ1-1; D may be TRBD1 (6 bases). Per the germline V gene, CDR1 is SEHNR and CDR2 is FQNEAQ (reference sequence). This CDR3 region has 14 residues. Trimming removed 4 bases from V and 10 bases from J, with 19 bases in between.